This TCR beta chain is drawn from a study of blood T cells in healthy people across ages. This CDR3 has 19 residues. Germline V gives CDR1 SQVTM, CDR2 ANQGSEA. The V segment lost 4 bases and the J segment 0 bases; nucleotides outside the gene matches: 11. There are a few counts of this clonotype. The antigen is undetermined. A sample-barcoded 5' primer and a J-beta primer mix were used in a second PCR of roughly 7 to 11 cycles. Through a template-switch adaptor with 12 random nucleotides, each cDNA molecule received a tag. From the 5' RACE reads, TCRdb called clonotypes with MiXCR, one entry per CDR3 protein. The repertoire holds more than 1,400,000 distinct CDR3 sequences, roughly 40% seen once, with 7.9% in the top ten. The study, taken as a whole, reports: Among long-lived donors, naive CD4+ cells were more numerous and diversity higher than in aged donors. Older age went with lower TCR beta diversity per million T cells, in a roughly linear way.

The sequencing sample was made of blood. The TCR originated in a woman aged 18-29 years in good health. The chain combines TRBV29-1 with TRBJ2-3; 15 nucleotides match TRBD2. CDR3 amino acids: CSVGGPGTSGGRSTDTQYF. The CDR3 coding sequence is TGCAGCGTTGGTGGCCCCGGGACTAGCGGGGGGCGAAGCACAGATACGCAGTATTTT.